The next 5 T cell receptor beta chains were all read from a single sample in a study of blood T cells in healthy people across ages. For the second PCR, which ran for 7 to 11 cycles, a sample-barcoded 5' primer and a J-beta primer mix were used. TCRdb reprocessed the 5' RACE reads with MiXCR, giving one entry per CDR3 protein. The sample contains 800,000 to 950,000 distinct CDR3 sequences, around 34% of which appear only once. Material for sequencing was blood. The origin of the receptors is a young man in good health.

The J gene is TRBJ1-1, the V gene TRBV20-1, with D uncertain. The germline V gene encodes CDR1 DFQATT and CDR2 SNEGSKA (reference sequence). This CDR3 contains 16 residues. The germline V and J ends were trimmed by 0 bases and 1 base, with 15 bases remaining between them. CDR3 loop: CSARDVMDSWNTEAFF. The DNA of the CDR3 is TGCAGTGCTAGAGACGTGATGGACTCCTGGAACACTGAAGCTTTCTTT.

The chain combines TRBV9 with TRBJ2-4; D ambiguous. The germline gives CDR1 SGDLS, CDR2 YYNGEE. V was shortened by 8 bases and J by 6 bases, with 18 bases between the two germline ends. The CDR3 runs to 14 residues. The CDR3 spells CASSPGYLVNIQYF. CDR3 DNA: TGTGCCAGTAGCCCCGGTTATCTAGTAAACATTCAGTACTTC. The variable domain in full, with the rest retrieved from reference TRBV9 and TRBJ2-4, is DSGVTQTPKHLITATGQRVTLRCSPRSGDLSVYWYQQSLDQGLQFLIQYYNGEERAKGNILERFSAQQFPDLHSELNLSSLELGDSALYFCASSPGYLVNIQYFGAGTRLSVL.

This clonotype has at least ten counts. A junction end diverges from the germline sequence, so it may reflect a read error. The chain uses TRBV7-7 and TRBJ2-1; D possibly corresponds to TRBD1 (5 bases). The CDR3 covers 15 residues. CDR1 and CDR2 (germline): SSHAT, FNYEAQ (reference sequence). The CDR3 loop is CASSLGRDSYNEQFF. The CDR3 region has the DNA TGTGCTAGCAGCTTAGGCAGGGATTCTTACAATGAGCAGTTCTTC.

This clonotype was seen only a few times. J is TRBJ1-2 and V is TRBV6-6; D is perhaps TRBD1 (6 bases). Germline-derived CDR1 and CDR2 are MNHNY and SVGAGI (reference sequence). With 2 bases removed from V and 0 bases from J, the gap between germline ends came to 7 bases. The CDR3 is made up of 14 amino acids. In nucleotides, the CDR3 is TGTGCCAGCAGTTACCAGGGGTCTAACTATGGCTACACCTTC. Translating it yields CASSYQGSNYGYTF.

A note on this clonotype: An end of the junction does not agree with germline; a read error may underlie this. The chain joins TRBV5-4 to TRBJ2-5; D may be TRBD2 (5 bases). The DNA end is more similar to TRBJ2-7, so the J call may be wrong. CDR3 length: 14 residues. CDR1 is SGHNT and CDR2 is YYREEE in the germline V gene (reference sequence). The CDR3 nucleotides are TGTGCCAGCGGCTTGGGGAGAGGAACCTACGAGCAGTACTTC. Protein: CASGLGRGTYEQYF.